This entry lists 21 T cell receptor beta chains sequenced from one sample in a study of T cells in Graves' hyperthyroidism and ophthalmopathy. Researchers took RNA transcripts and amplified the TCR beta CDR3 regions from them. HTBI primers were used for first-round RT-PCR of the TCR CDR3. From the multiplex PCR reads, TCRdb called clonotypes with MiXCR, one entry per CDR3 protein. The repertoire holds about 180,000 distinct CDR3 sequences, with approximately 15% as singletons. The specimen sequenced was blood. The receptors shown here come from a woman between 50 and 59 years old with Graves' hyperthyroidism.

This clonotype showed up many times. The chain links TRBV28 to TRBJ2-2; D gene unclear. V lost 4 bases and J lost 7, with 7 bases in between. CDR3 length: 12 residues. The germline V gene encodes CDR1 MDHEN and CDR2 SYDVKM. This chain's CDR3 is CASSYGVGELFF. As DNA, the CDR3 is TGTGCCAGCAGTTATGGAGTCGGGGAGCTGTTTTTT. Filled out from reference TRBV28 and TRBJ2-2, the complete variable domain reads DVKVTQSSRYLVKRTGEKVFLECVQDMDHENMFWYRQDPGLGLRLIYFSYDVKMKEKGDIPEGYSVSREKKERFSLILESASTNQTSMYLCASSYGVGELFFGEGSRLTVL.

This clonotype was counted ten times or more. V usage is TRBV12-3 or TRBV12-4 and J usage is TRBJ1-5; D not certain. The CDR3 length is 10 residues. The V and J ends lost 8 bases and 5 bases respectively, with 4 bases between them. In nucleotides, the CDR3 is TGTGCCAGCGGGGATCAGCCCCAGCATTTT. This sequence encodes CASGDQPQHF.

This clonotype was seen a handful of times. This chain uses TRBV4-2 with TRBJ2-1, with D possibly being TRBD2 (7 bases). V was clipped by 4 bases and J by 0 bases, with 10 bases between them. CDR1 and CDR2 (germline): LGHNA, YNFKEQ. CDR3 length equals 15 residues. CDR3 residues: CASSPRGASYNEQFF. In DNA, the CDR3 is TGTGCCAGCAGCCCACGGGGGGCCTCCTACAATGAGCAGTTCTTC.

V and J are TRBV5-1 and TRBJ1-6; D is unclear. The CDR3 covers 12 residues. Germline CDR1 is SGHRS and CDR2 is YFSETQ. V lost 3 bases to trimming and J lost 7 bases, with 5 bases between them. This CDR3 is CASSSANSPLHF. In DNA form, the CDR3 reads TGCGCCAGCAGCTCCGCAAATTCACCCCTCCACTTT.

This clonotype was seen at least ten times. The rearrangement joins TRBV7-9 to TRBJ1-1, with D possibly being TRBD1 (5 bases). Germline values: CDR1 SEHNR, CDR2 FQNEAQ (reference sequence). CDR3 length equals 14 residues. V lost 5 bases to trimming and J lost 6 bases, with 16 bases between them. The DNA for the CDR3 is TGTGCCAGCAGCCCGTTGACAGTCGCCCCTGAAGCTTTCTTT. This gives the protein CASSPLTVAPEAFF.

The chain recombines TRBV5-1 with TRBJ1-1; maybe TRBD1 (6 bases). The CDR3 is made up of 15 amino acids. Germline V gene data show CDR1 as SGHRS and CDR2 as YFSETQ. V was cut by 2 bases and J by 1 base, with 12 bases left in between. For the CDR3, the DNA is TGCGCCAGCAGCTTATATACAGGGCCGAACACTGAAGCTTTCTTT. It specifies CASSLYTGPNTEAFF.

This clonotype was observed many times. The chain employs TRBV7-9 and TRBJ2-2; the match to TRBD2 covers 7 bases. CDR3 length: 17 amino acids. Germline CDR1 SEHNR, CDR2 FQNEAQ (reference sequence). Germline trimming cut 5 bases from V and 0 bases from J; bases unmatched to any gene: 9. CDR3 residues: CASSEEAGKSNTGELFF. CDR3 DNA sequence: TGTGCCAGCAGCGAAGAAGCGGGAAAATCGAACACCGGGGAGCTGTTTTTT.

This clonotype appeared many times. The chain has TRBV12-5 and TRBJ1-2; TRBD1 is a possible D gene (6 bases). Between the trimmed V and J ends, which lost 5 bases and 4 bases, there was a span of 11 bases. Germline CDR1 and CDR2: LGHNT and FRNRAP. There are 13 residues in the CDR3. The CDR3 region has the DNA TGTGCTAGTGGTACGGACAGAGCCTATGGCTACACCTTC. Encoded protein: CASGTDRAYGYTF. Together with reference TRBV12-5 and TRBJ1-2, the CDR3 gives the full variable domain: DARVTQTPRHKVTEMGQEVTMRCQPILGHNTVFWYRQTMMQGLELLAYFRNRAPLDDSGMPKDRFSAEMPDATLATLKIQPSEPRDSAVYFCASGTDRAYGYTFGSGTRLTVV.

The genes are TRBV3-1 and TRBJ2-5; 9 nucleotides match TRBD1. The CDR3 is made up of 15 amino acids. Germline values: CDR1 LGHDT, CDR2 YNNKEL (reference sequence). V shed 5 bases and J 5 bases; nucleotides not matched to a gene: 9. This chain's CDR3 is CASSVNWGQGETQYF. The CDR3 bases are TGTGCCAGCAGCGTAAATTGGGGACAGGGCGAGACCCAGTACTTC.

The chain uses TRBV6-2 or TRBV6-3 and TRBJ2-5; D uncertain. The CDR3 is 12 residues long. From germline, CDR1 is MNHEY and CDR2 SVGEGT. V lost 0 bases, J lost 6 bases, and 5 bases lay in between. The CDR3 DNA sequence: TGTGCCAGCAGTTACTCTCTGAAGACCCAGTACTTC. Translated, it gives CASSYSLKTQYF.

This clonotype was detected ten times or more. The chain links TRBV28 to TRBJ2-7; TRBD2 agrees at 8 bases. The V segment lost 6 bases and the J segment 0 bases; nucleotides outside the gene matches: 4. Germline V gene sequence: CDR1 MDHEN, CDR2 SYDVKM. The CDR3 sequence is 14 residues long. CDR3 coding DNA: TGTGCCAGCAGACGAGCGGGGGACTCCTACGAGCAGTACTTC. Its translation: CASRRAGDSYEQYF.

This clonotype was detected ten times or more. This chain connects TRBV6-6 to TRBJ2-1; D unresolved. This CDR3 contains 14 residues. The germline V and J ends were trimmed by 0 bases and 5 bases, with 8 bases remaining between them. Germline CDR1 is MNHNY and CDR2 is SVGAGI (reference sequence). The CDR3 reads CASSYSGSHNEQFF. The CDR3 DNA reads as TGTGCCAGCAGTTACTCGGGCAGCCACAATGAGCAGTTCTTC.

This clonotype was recorded many times. This rearrangement joins TRBV29-1 to TRBJ1-2; D gene uncertain. V was cut by 3 bases and J by 5 bases, with 13 bases left in between. Germline V gene data show CDR1 as SQVTM and CDR2 as ANQGSEA. The CDR3 is made up of 13 amino acids. CDR3 sequence: CSVDVPSGYGYTF. CDR3 bases: TGCAGCGTTGACGTTCCCTCGGGTTATGGCTACACCTTC.

This clonotype came up many times. The rearrangement links TRBV29-1 to TRBJ2-6, with D possibly TRBD1 on 5 matching bases. CDR3 size: 16 residues. The germline gives CDR1 SQVTM, CDR2 ANQGSEA. Trimming cost V 1 base and J 3 bases, with 13 bases left between them. CDR3 DNA: TGCAGCGTTGAAGGGCAGGGTTCCATTGGGGCCAACGTCCTGACTTTC. Translation: CSVEGQGSIGANVLTF.

This clonotype appeared many times. V usage is TRBV20-1 and J usage is TRBJ1-6; 12 bases align to TRBD1. This CDR3 is built from 16 residues. The germline CDR1 and CDR2 sequences are DFQATT and SNEGSKA (reference sequence). The ends lost 6 bases at V and 7 bases at J; junction bases unmatched: 10. The CDR3 loop is CSARDRGRPVNSPLHF. In DNA form, the CDR3 reads TGCAGTGCCAGGGACAGGGGGCGGCCTGTAAATTCACCCCTCCACTTT.

This clonotype was observed at least ten times. The CDR3 here is CASSLDLRSTQYF. CDR3 bases: TGTGCCAGCAGCTTAGACCTTCGAAGTACCCAGTACTTC. V is TRBV7-2 and J is TRBJ2-5; no clear D gene. There are 13 residues in the CDR3. With 1 base removed from V and 8 bases from J, the gap between germline ends came to 11 bases. The germline V gene encodes CDR1 SGHTA and CDR2 FQGNSA.

This clonotype was observed many times. This chain uses TRBV6-1 with TRBJ2-1; no clear D gene. The CDR3 spans 13 residues. Germline V lookup: CDR1 MNHNS, CDR2 SASEGT. V was cut by 7 bases and J by 3 bases, with 10 bases left in between. This chain's CDR3 is CASTPSDYNEQFF. Here the CDR3 DNA reads TGTGCCAGCACCCCCTCGGACTACAATGAGCAGTTCTTC.

This clonotype was recorded many times. The V call is TRBV20-1, the J call TRBJ2-1; 10 bases are shared with TRBD2. Germline values: CDR1 DFQATT, CDR2 SNEGSKA (reference sequence). The CDR3 loop spans 16 amino acids. J gave up 3 bases and V 6 bases, and 11 bases lay outside the gene matches. The CDR3 protein is CSAQSALAGVYNEQFF. In DNA, the CDR3 is TGCAGTGCACAGTCAGCCCTAGCGGGGGTCTACAATGAGCAGTTCTTC.

This clonotype was seen ten or more times. CDR3 sequence reads: CSVLPGLAGETQYF. The DNA for the CDR3 is TGCAGCGTTTTGCCGGGACTAGCGGGGGAGACGCAGTATTTT. This chain connects TRBV29-1 to TRBJ2-3; TRBD2 aligns across 14 bases. Unmatched junction bases numbered 7, after V lost 5 bases and J lost 9 bases. This CDR3 has 14 residues. CDR1 SQVTM and CDR2 ANQGSEA come from the germline V gene.

In its sample, this clonotype was seen many times. The rearrangement joins TRBV6-2 or TRBV6-3 to TRBJ1-5; tentatively, D is TRBD1 (5 bases). Looked up from germline, CDR1 is MNHEY and CDR2 is SVGEGT. The CDR3 contains 16 residues. With 6 bases removed from V and 2 bases from J, the gap between germline ends came to 17 bases. The CDR3: CASRPQGTGRNQPQHF. For the CDR3, the DNA is TGTGCCAGCAGGCCACAAGGGACGGGGCGCAATCAGCCCCAGCATTTT.

This clonotype was detected ten times or more. The J gene is TRBJ2-3, the V gene TRBV7-8; a possible D gene is TRBD2 (5 bases). Deletions cut 7 bases from V and 1 base from J, with 9 bases between. The CDR3 loop spans 13 amino acids. Germline V gives CDR1 SGHVS, CDR2 FQNEAQ. The CDR3 is CASTRTRTDTQYF. The CDR3 nucleotides are TGTGCCAGCACCCGGACTCGCACAGATACGCAGTATTTT.